The rows below give T cell receptor beta chains drawn from one sample of a study of breast tumors, draining lymph nodes, adjacent tissues. TCRdb recomputed calls from the multiplex PCR reads with MiXCR, one row per CDR3 protein. Of roughly 260,000 distinct CDR3 sequences in the sample, 30% to 35% were seen once. Sequencing was done on a sample of axillary lymph node tissue. The receptor source for this set is a female donor with breast cancer. Some clones in this sample may be carry-over from other donors' samples. Both conserved end residues are part of each CDR3. The order of the fields is clone size, J gene, V gene, D gene, CDR3 DNA, CDR3 protein. The D gene is left open where the match is weak. Clone size is not always given. Where it is, it says once, few, many or a class for expanded clones.

clone_size: many; j_call: TRBJ1-4; v_call: TRBV7-2; d_call: .; cdr3_nt: TGTGCCAGCAGCTTTGATCAAGGGGCTGGAAAACTGTTTTTT; cdr3_aa: CASSFDQGAGKLFF
clone_size: .; j_call: TRBJ2-5; v_call: TRBV6-6; d_call: TRBD2; cdr3_nt: TGTGCCAGCAGTCCCGAGGCTCGCATTAGCGGGGGCCTGCCAGAGACCCAGTACTTC; cdr3_aa: CASSPEARISGGLPETQYF
clone_size: many; j_call: TRBJ2-7; v_call: TRBV4-3; d_call: TRBD1; cdr3_nt: TGCGCCAGCAGCCCGGGCCAGGGGGTCGAGCAGTACTTC; cdr3_aa: CASSPGQGVEQYF
clone_size: .; j_call: TRBJ2-1; v_call: TRBV12-3/TRBV12-4; d_call: .; cdr3_nt: TGTGCCAGCGGCAGCGGTGTAACGTCGGATGAGCAGTTCTTC; cdr3_aa: CASGSGVTSDEQFF
clone_size: many; j_call: TRBJ1-3; v_call: TRBV10-3; d_call: .; cdr3_nt: TGTGCCATCCAAGAGGCACTCGGAAACACCATATATTTT; cdr3_aa: CAIQEALGNTIYF
clone_size: many; j_call: TRBJ2-7; v_call: TRBV20-1; d_call: .; cdr3_nt: TGCAGTGCTCAGACAACCTACGAGCAGTACTTC; cdr3_aa: CSAQTTYEQYF
clone_size: .; j_call: TRBJ2-7; v_call: TRBV28; d_call: .; cdr3_nt: TGTGCCAGCAGTTTAGGGGGATTCGACTACGAGCAGTACTTC; cdr3_aa: CASSLGGFDYEQYF
clone_size: many; j_call: TRBJ1-2; v_call: TRBV12-3/TRBV12-4; d_call: TRBD1; cdr3_nt: TGTGCCAGCAGTTTAGCGACAGGGGACTATGGCTACACCTTC; cdr3_aa: CASSLATGDYGYTF
clone_size: many; j_call: TRBJ2-3; v_call: TRBV7-7; d_call: TRBD2; cdr3_nt: TGTGCTAGCAGCTCGGGACTAGCGAAGACAGATACGCAGTATTTT; cdr3_aa: CASSSGLAKTDTQYF
clone_size: .; j_call: TRBJ1-2; v_call: TRBV28; d_call: .; cdr3_nt: TGTGCCAGCAGCCTGCCGAGCGGGGTGGGTAACTATGGCTACACCTTC; cdr3_aa: CASSLPSGVGNYGYTF
clone_size: many; j_call: TRBJ2-7; v_call: TRBV4-1; d_call: .; cdr3_nt: TGCGCCAGCAGCCCCTCCTTACAGGGTTTGGGGGAGCAGTACTTC; cdr3_aa: CASSPSLQGLGEQYF
clone_size: .; j_call: TRBJ2-3; v_call: TRBV24-1; d_call: .; cdr3_nt: TGTGCCACCAGTGATTTGGCAGGGCTTACAGATACGCAGTATTTT; cdr3_aa: CATSDLAGLTDTQYF
clone_size: many; j_call: TRBJ2-5; v_call: TRBV20-1; d_call: TRBD2; cdr3_nt: TGCAGTGCCACTGGGGCTAGCGGGAGACTAGTGGGTCAAGAGACCCAGTACTTC; cdr3_aa: CSATGASGRLVGQETQYF
clone_size: .; j_call: TRBJ2-7; v_call: TRBV5-1; d_call: TRBD2; cdr3_nt: TGCGCCAGCAGTGTTGGGACCGGCGGGAGTGTCAACGAGCAGTACTTC; cdr3_aa: CASSVGTGGSVNEQYF
clone_size: many; j_call: TRBJ2-1; v_call: TRBV9; d_call: TRBD1; cdr3_nt: TGTGCCAGCAGCGTAGATCCCACCGGGACAGGGTTCTACAATGAGCAGTTCTTC; cdr3_aa: CASSVDPTGTGFYNEQFF
clone_size: many; j_call: TRBJ2-7; v_call: TRBV10-2; d_call: .; cdr3_nt: TGCGCCAGCAGTGATGTCATGGGGACTTCCCTTTACGAGCAGTACTTC; cdr3_aa: CASSDVMGTSLYEQYF
clone_size: many; j_call: TRBJ2-1; v_call: TRBV7-8; d_call: .; cdr3_nt: TGTGCCAGCAGCTTAGTCGTTCGGGGGGCCCTAATCCTCAATGAGCAGTTCTTC; cdr3_aa: CASSLVVRGALILNEQFF
clone_size: .; j_call: TRBJ2-5; v_call: TRBV7-9; d_call: .; cdr3_nt: .; cdr3_aa: CACSAGLAVQEAQYF
clone_size: many; j_call: TRBJ1-6; v_call: TRBV2; d_call: .; cdr3_nt: TGTGCCAGCACCCGGACAGAAAATTCACCCCTCCACTTT; cdr3_aa: CASTRTENSPLHF
clone_size: once; j_call: TRBJ2-5; v_call: TRBV15; d_call: TRBD2; cdr3_nt: TGTGCCACCAGCTTGGATCTGGCGGGAGGTGGGGAGACCCAGTACTTC; cdr3_aa: CATSLDLAGGGETQYF
clone_size: many; j_call: TRBJ1-4; v_call: TRBV2; d_call: .; cdr3_nt: TGTGCCAGCAGGCGTAGGGAAGCAACTAATGAAAAACTGTTTTTT; cdr3_aa: CASRRREATNEKLFF
clone_size: many; j_call: TRBJ2-1; v_call: TRBV10-3; d_call: TRBD2; cdr3_nt: TGTGCCATCAGTGAGCCCGAGCGGGAGAGGATCGAGCAGTTCTTC; cdr3_aa: CAISEPERERIEQFF
clone_size: .; j_call: TRBJ2-5; v_call: TRBV25-1; d_call: TRBD1; cdr3_nt: TGTGCCAGCAATCCAAGCGGCAGGGGGCTAAAAGAGACCCAGTACTTC; cdr3_aa: CASNPSGRGLKETQYF
clone_size: .; j_call: TRBJ2-2; v_call: TRBV5-6; d_call: .; cdr3_nt: TGTGCCAGCAGCAACATCCAGGCCAGGGGACTTGGCGGGGAGCTGTTTTTT; cdr3_aa: CASSNIQARGLGGELFF
clone_size: many; j_call: TRBJ2-7; v_call: TRBV5-8; d_call: .; cdr3_nt: TGTGCCAGCAGCTTGGCTGGGGCAGGGAACTACGAGCAGTACTTC; cdr3_aa: CASSLAGAGNYEQYF
clone_size: once; j_call: TRBJ1-4; v_call: TRBV11-2; d_call: TRBD1; cdr3_nt: TGTGCCAGCAGCTCGACAGGGGACCTTGCAACTAATGAAAAACTGTTTTTT; cdr3_aa: CASSSTGDLATNEKLFF
clone_size: .; j_call: TRBJ2-1; v_call: TRBV11-3; d_call: .; cdr3_nt: TGTGCCAGCAGCGCCCGGGGGAGTGCCTCCTACAATGAGCAGTTCTTC; cdr3_aa: CASSARGSASYNEQFF